This passage covers 13 T cell receptor beta chains from one sample sequenced in a study of molecular identifiers for immune sequencing clone quantification. TCRdb independently ran MiXCR on the PCR reads; one entry per CDR3 protein. This table holds under 800,000 distinct CDR3 sequences, roughly 27% found once. Sequenced: naive CD8+ T cells from blood, with Jurkat cell RNA spiked in. Subset in this sample: FACS-sorted CD8+CD4-CCR7+CD45RA+ naive T cells. These receptor sequences come from a human donor in good health. Some libraries in this study had Jurkat cell RNA spiked in.

V and J are TRBV5-1 and TRBJ1-1, with a weak D call TRBD1 (5 bases). This CDR3 has 14 residues. Germline V CDR1 and CDR2: SGHRS, YFSETQ. Trimming removed 0 bases from V and 3 bases from J, with 9 bases in between. CDR3 residues: CASSLGGDDTEAFF. DNA of the CDR3: TGCGCCAGCAGCTTGGGAGGGGACGACACTGAAGCTTTCTTT.

As to this clonotype: One junction end does not reproduce the germline sequence, and a read error may be involved. J is TRBJ2-6 and V is TRBV27; possible D gene TRBD1, 5 bases. The CDR3 extends over 17 amino acids. Looked up from germline, CDR1 is MNHEY and CDR2 is SMNVEV (reference sequence). CDR3 DNA sequence: TGTGCCAGCAGTTTATTAACCACCGGGTCTGGGGCCACCGTCCTGCCTTTC. It codes for CASSLLTTGSGATVLPF.

This clonotype was recorded at least ten times. This chain uses TRBV20-1 with TRBJ2-7; 7 bases agree with TRBD2. After removal of 1 base from V and 0 bases from J, the junction contained 6 bases not matched to a gene. Germline CDR1 is DFQATT and CDR2 is SNEGSKA (reference sequence). The CDR3 runs 15 residues. In DNA form, the CDR3 reads TGCAGTGCTAGAGGAGGGCTAGCGGTCTCCTACGAGCAGTACTTC. Translation: CSARGGLAVSYEQYF.

The chain links TRBV20-1 to TRBJ2-7; a possible D gene is TRBD2 (6 bases). The V end lost 4 bases, the J end lost 2 bases, and 9 bases lay between the germline ends. CDR1 DFQATT and CDR2 SNEGSKA come from the germline V gene (reference sequence). This CDR3 region has 12 residues. The CDR3: CSATSETYEQYF. CDR3 in DNA: TGCAGTGCTACTAGCGAGACCTACGAGCAGTACTTC.

This clonotype has ten or more counts. The rearrangement links TRBV27 to TRBJ2-1; no clear D. This CDR3 is built from 15 residues. Trimming shortened V by 2 bases and J by 0 bases, and 8 bases separated the two germline ends. Germline loops: CDR1 MNHEY, CDR2 SMNVEV (reference sequence). The CDR3 loop reads CASSLGYSSYNEQFF. In DNA, the CDR3 is TGTGCCAGCAGTTTAGGTTATAGCTCCTACAATGAGCAGTTCTTC.

This clonotype turned up a few times. The chain joins TRBV4-1 to TRBJ2-1; D perhaps matches TRBD2 (7 bases). Looked up from germline, CDR1 is MGHRA and CDR2 is YSYEKL. The CDR3 loop spans 17 amino acids. V gave up 2 bases and J gave up 10 bases, with 24 bases separating them. CDR3 amino acids: CASSQYPVGGQAREQFF. The CDR3 DNA is TGCGCCAGCAGCCAATACCCGGTGGGGGGGCAAGCGCGCGAGCAGTTCTTC.

About this clonotype itself: A much more abundant neighbour one base away suggests this may be a read error. V and J are TRBV9 and TRBJ1-3; D unclear. The CDR3 runs to 12 residues. Germline-derived CDR1 and CDR2 are SGDLS and YYNGEE. Trimming took 7 bases from V and 6 from J, leaving 11 bases between them. CDR3 DNA sequence: TGTGCCAGCGGCGGGTCCGAAAACACCATATATTTT. Amino acid sequence: CASGGSENTIYF. The entire variable domain, with the rest obtained from reference TRBV9 and TRBJ1-3, is as follows: DSGVTQTPKHLITATGQRVTLRCSPRSGDLSVYWYQQSLDQGLQFLIQYYNGEERAKGNILERFSAQQFPDLHSELNLSSLELGDSALYFCASGGSENTIYFGEGSWLTVV.

The CDR3, as DNA: TGCGCCAGCGGCTGGGGGGGGGCCGACTACGAGCAGTACTTC. Protein product: CASGWGGADYEQYF. This chain uses TRBV5-1 with TRBJ2-7; tentatively, D is TRBD2 (7 bases). Trimming shortened V by 7 bases and J by 3 bases, and 17 bases separated the two germline ends. In germline, CDR1 is SGHRS, CDR2 YFSETQ. The CDR3 contains 14 residues.

This clonotype has just a few counts. This sequence joins TRBV20-1 and TRBJ2-1; 7 positions agree with TRBD1. The V gene end was trimmed by 5 bases and the J gene end by 4 bases; junction bases not matched to a gene: 5. The CDR3 has 13 amino acids. Germline V CDR1 and CDR2: DFQATT, SNEGSKA (reference sequence). The CDR3 protein is CSALGTAYNEQFF. CDR3 in DNA: TGCAGTGCTCTGGGGACAGCTTACAATGAGCAGTTCTTC.

The V gene is TRBV9, the J gene TRBJ2-5; D tentatively reads TRBD1 or TRBD2 (5 bases each). CDR1 is SGDLS, CDR2 YYNGEE, per germline. The V gene lost 6 bases and the J gene lost 9 bases, with 21 bases spanning the gap. The length of the CDR3 is 14 residues. In DNA, the CDR3 is TGTGCCAGCAACTACTTTGGGGGATCGGAGCCCCAGTACTTC. Residues: CASNYFGGSEPQYF.

This clonotype was counted a few times. The V call is TRBV4-1, the J call TRBJ2-1; possibly TRBD2 for D (6 bases). Deletions cut 4 bases from V and 6 bases from J, with 16 bases between. Germline assignment: CDR1 MGHRA and CDR2 YSYEKL. The CDR3 length is 15 residues. Written as DNA, the CDR3 is TGCGCCAGCAGCCCGGGCGGGATTTCGGGCAATGAGCAGTTCTTC. This gives the protein CASSPGGISGNEQFF.

About this clonotype itself: Being one base from a much bigger clone, this may be a read error. The genes are TRBV9 and TRBJ2-3, with 10 nucleotides matching TRBD2. The CDR3 covers 15 residues. Per the germline V gene, CDR1 is SGDLS and CDR2 is YYNGEE. The CDR3 region is CACSVVSGGPDTQYF. DNA of the CDR3: TGTGCCTGCAGCGTAGTTAGCGGGGGGCCAGATACGCAGTATTTT.

This clonotype was observed many times. The rearrangement uses TRBV7-9 and TRBJ2-2, with D tentatively TRBD1 (5 bases). Germline lookup yields CDR1 SEHNR and CDR2 FQNEAQ (reference sequence). V dropped 5 bases and J dropped 2 bases, with 12 bases sitting between them. The CDR3 is 15 residues long. The CDR3 loop reads CASSPRTHNTGELFF. CDR3 DNA: TGTGCCAGCAGCCCAAGGACACATAACACCGGGGAGCTGTTTTTT.